This is a list of T cell receptor beta chains from one sample in a study of blood T cell repertoires in COVID-19. Sequencing used immunoSEQ multiplex PCR; TCRdb keeps in-frame clones, though not all of them. This sample carries tens of thousands of clones, about nine tenths of them seen once, and the ten largest clones take 12%. Material: peripheral blood. These receptor sequences come from a man aged 70 or older with active or convalescent COVID-19. The CDR3 runs from the conserved cysteine through the conserved F or W. Fields, in order: CDR3 DNA, CDR3 protein, V gene, J gene, D gene, clone size. A D gene is named only where the DNA matches it firmly. Clone size is given for some rows only: seen once, a few or many times, or a class if the clone is expanded.

CDR3 DNA: TGTGCCAGCTCATTCACCGAGATCTACAATGAGCAGTTCTTC; CDR3 protein: CASSFTEIYNEQFF; V gene: TRBV18; J gene: TRBJ2-1; D gene: -; clone size: -
CDR3 DNA: TGTGCCAGCAGCTTTACGACAGGACCCGGGGAGCTGTTTTTT; CDR3 protein: CASSFTTGPGELFF; V gene: TRBV5-4; J gene: TRBJ2-2; D gene: -; clone size: -
CDR3 DNA: TGCGCCAGCAGTGAGTACAGGGCGGGCTACGAGCAGTACTTC; CDR3 protein: CASSEYRAGYEQYF; V gene: TRBV10-1; J gene: TRBJ2-7; D gene: -; clone size: -
CDR3 DNA: TGTGCCAGCAGCTTAGGACGCGGGGGCCTTGGAAATGGCAATCAGCCCCAGCATTTT; CDR3 protein: CASSLGRGGLGNGNQPQHF; V gene: TRBV11-2; J gene: TRBJ1-5; D gene: -; clone size: -
CDR3 DNA: TGTGCCAGCAGCTTTCGGACAGGGATCTCCTACGAGCAGTACTTC; CDR3 protein: CASSFRTGISYEQYF; V gene: TRBV5-6; J gene: TRBJ2-7; D gene: TRBD1; clone size: -
CDR3 DNA: TGTGCCAGCCTCCGTGCAGGGTCGCTAAGGTCCAATGAGCAGTTCTTC; CDR3 protein: CASLRAGSLRSNEQFF; V gene: TRBV5-4; J gene: TRBJ2-1; D gene: -; clone size: -
CDR3 DNA: TGTGCCAGCAGTGCCGGGAGGGGGGTCGGAGGCTACACCTTC; CDR3 protein: CASSAGRGVGGYTF; V gene: TRBV25-1; J gene: TRBJ1-2; D gene: -; clone size: -
CDR3 DNA: TGTGCCAGCAGCCGTAGGGGAGAGCAGTTCTTC; CDR3 protein: CASSRRGEQFF; V gene: TRBV3-1/TRBV3-2; J gene: TRBJ2-1; D gene: -; clone size: -
CDR3 DNA: TGTGCCAGCAGCTTAGCGACAGGGGCTGGAAACACCATATATTTT; CDR3 protein: CASSLATGAGNTIYF; V gene: TRBV11-2; J gene: TRBJ1-3; D gene: TRBD1; clone size: few
CDR3 DNA: TGTGCCAGCAGTCAGGGACAGGGAGGCAATCAGCCCCAGCATTTT; CDR3 protein: CASSQGQGGNQPQHF; V gene: TRBV7-9; J gene: TRBJ1-5; D gene: TRBD1; clone size: -
CDR3 DNA: TGTGCCAGCAGCAAGGACAGGGGGCCATATCAGCCCCAGCATTTT; CDR3 protein: CASSKDRGPYQPQHF; V gene: TRBV21-1; J gene: TRBJ1-5; D gene: -; clone size: -
CDR3 DNA: TGTGCCAGCAGCTTTGGCGGTGAAGCCAAAAACATTCAGTACTTC; CDR3 protein: CASSFGGEAKNIQYF; V gene: TRBV7-8; J gene: TRBJ2-4; D gene: -; clone size: -
CDR3 DNA: TGTGCCAGCAGCGCCTTCGGGACACTAAACACCGGGGAGCTGTTTTTT; CDR3 protein: CASSAFGTLNTGELFF; V gene: TRBV9; J gene: TRBJ2-2; D gene: -; clone size: -
CDR3 DNA: TGTGCCAGCAGCTTGAGGGCCTCCGCGGGGGCCAGTTTCGAAAAACTGTTTTTT; CDR3 protein: CASSLRASAGASFEKLFF; V gene: TRBV7-2; J gene: TRBJ1-4; D gene: -; clone size: -
CDR3 DNA: TGTGCCAGCAGTTACGACTCTACCTCCTACGAGCAGTACTTC; CDR3 protein: CASSYDSTSYEQYF; V gene: TRBV6-6; J gene: TRBJ2-7; D gene: -; clone size: few
CDR3 DNA: TGTGCCAGCAGCTTGGGGACAGCTTATGGCTACACCTTC; CDR3 protein: CASSLGTAYGYTF; V gene: TRBV5-6; J gene: TRBJ1-2; D gene: -; clone size: -
CDR3 DNA: TGTGCCAGCAGCCGGGCGGGGACCGGGGAGCTGTTTTTT; CDR3 protein: CASSRAGTGELFF; V gene: TRBV11-3; J gene: TRBJ2-2; D gene: -; clone size: -
CDR3 DNA: TGTGCCAGCAGCTTAAGGCGCGGGGGGTTGGGCACAGATACGCAGTATTTT; CDR3 protein: CASSLRRGGLGTDTQYF; V gene: TRBV7-6; J gene: TRBJ2-3; D gene: TRBD2; clone size: -
CDR3 DNA: TGTGCCAGCAGTTTATCACCGGGACTGGGCAATCAGCCCCAGCATTTT; CDR3 protein: CASSLSPGLGNQPQHF; V gene: TRBV27; J gene: TRBJ1-5; D gene: -; clone size: -
CDR3 DNA: TGTGCCAGCAGCGTAGCTGCAGATACGCAGTATTTT; CDR3 protein: CASSVAADTQYF; V gene: TRBV9; J gene: TRBJ2-3; D gene: -; clone size: -
CDR3 DNA: TGCAGCGTTGAGGGCCTCAGGGGATGGACAGATACGCAGTATTTT; CDR3 protein: CSVEGLRGWTDTQYF; V gene: TRBV29-1; J gene: TRBJ2-3; D gene: -; clone size: -
CDR3 DNA: TGTGCCAGTAGTCCGACAGGGGGAGTCTATGGCTACACCTTC; CDR3 protein: CASSPTGGVYGYTF; V gene: TRBV19; J gene: TRBJ1-2; D gene: TRBD1; clone size: -